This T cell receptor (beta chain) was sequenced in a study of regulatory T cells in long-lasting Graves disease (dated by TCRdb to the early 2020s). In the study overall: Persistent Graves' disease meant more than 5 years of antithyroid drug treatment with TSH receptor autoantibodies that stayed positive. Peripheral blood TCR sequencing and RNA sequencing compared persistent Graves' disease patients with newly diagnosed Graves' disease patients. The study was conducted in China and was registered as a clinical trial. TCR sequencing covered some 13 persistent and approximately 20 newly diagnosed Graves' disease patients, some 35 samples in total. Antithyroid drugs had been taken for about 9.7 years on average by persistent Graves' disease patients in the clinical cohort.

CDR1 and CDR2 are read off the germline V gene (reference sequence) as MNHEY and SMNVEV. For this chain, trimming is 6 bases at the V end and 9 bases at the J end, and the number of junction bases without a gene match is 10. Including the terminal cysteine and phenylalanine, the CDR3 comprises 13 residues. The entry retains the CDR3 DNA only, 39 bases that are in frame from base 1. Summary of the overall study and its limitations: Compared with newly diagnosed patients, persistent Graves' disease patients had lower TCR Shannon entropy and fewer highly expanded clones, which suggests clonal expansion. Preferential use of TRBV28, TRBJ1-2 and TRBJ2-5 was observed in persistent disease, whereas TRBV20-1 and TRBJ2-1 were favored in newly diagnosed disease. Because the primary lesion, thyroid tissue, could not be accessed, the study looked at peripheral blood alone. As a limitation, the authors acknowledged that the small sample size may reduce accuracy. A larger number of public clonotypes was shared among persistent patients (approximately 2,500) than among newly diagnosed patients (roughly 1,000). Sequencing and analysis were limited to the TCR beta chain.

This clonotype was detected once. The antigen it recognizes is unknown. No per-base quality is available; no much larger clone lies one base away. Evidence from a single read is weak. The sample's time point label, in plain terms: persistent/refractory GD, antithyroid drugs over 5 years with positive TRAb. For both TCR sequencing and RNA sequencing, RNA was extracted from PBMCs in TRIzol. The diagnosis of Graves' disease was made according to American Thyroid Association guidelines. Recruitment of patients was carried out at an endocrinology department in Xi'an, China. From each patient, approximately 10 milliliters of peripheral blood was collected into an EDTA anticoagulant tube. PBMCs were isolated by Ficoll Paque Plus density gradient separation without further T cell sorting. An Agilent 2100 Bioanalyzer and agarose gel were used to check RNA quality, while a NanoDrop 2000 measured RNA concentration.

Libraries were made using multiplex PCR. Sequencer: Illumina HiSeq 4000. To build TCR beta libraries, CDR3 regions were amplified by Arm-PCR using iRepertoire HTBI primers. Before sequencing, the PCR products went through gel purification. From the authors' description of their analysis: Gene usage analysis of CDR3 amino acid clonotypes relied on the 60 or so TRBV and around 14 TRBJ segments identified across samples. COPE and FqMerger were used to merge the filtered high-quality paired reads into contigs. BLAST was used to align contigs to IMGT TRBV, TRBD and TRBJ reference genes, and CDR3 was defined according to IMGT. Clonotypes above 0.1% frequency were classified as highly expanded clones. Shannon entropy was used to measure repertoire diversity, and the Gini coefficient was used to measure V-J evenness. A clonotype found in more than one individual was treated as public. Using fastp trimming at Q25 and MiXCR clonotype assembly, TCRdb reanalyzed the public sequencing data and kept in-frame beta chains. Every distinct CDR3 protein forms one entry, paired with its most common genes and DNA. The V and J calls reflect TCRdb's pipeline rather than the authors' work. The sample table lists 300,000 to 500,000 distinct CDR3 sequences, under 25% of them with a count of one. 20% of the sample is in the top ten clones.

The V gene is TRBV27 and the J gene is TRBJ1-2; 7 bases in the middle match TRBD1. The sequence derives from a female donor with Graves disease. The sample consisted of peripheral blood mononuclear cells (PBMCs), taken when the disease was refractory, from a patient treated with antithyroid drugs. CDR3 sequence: CASSPTGPYSYTF. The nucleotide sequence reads TGTGCCAGCAGCCCGACAGGGCCTTATAGCTACACCTTC.